This TCR beta chain is drawn from a study of OX40 agonist ivuxolimab in advanced cancers. Across the study: Dose-escalation subjects each had hepatocellular carcinoma, melanoma, renal cell or head and neck cancer. Study-level points and caveats: Certain nonresponders additionally had low normalized T-cell clonal expansion.

The length of the CDR3 is 17 residues. Germline-derived CDR1 and CDR2 are MGHDK and SYGVNS. The V end was cut by 1 base, the J end by 0 bases, with 15 bases between. Assay used: immunoSEQ multiplex PCR; TCRdb lists only in-frame clones, some missing. This table holds 65,000 to 80,000 clones, 93% found once. To note about this clone: Its antigen is currently unknown.

The rearrangement joins TRBV25-1 to TRBJ1-1; a possible D gene is TRBD1 (5 bases). The sample in question was CD4+ or CD8+ T cells sorted from blood, obtained in a trial of the OX40 agonist ivuxolimab. The source is an adult with an advanced solid tumor such as melanoma, head and neck, liver or kidney cancer. The CDR3 nucleotides read TGTGCCAGCAGTGAATCGGACGGGGGGTTAATGAACACTGAAGCTTTCTTT. It translates to CASSESDGGLMNTEAFF. The variable domain in full, completed from reference TRBV25-1 and TRBJ1-1, reads EADIYQTPRYLVIGTGKKITLECSQTMGHDKMYWYQQDPGMELHLIHYSYGVNSTEKGDLSSESTVSRIRTEHFPLTLESARPSHTSQYLCASSESDGGLMNTEAFFGQGTRLTVV.